Below, one TCR beta chain is given with its context. Its antigen is undetermined. The ends lost 6 bases at V and 3 bases at J; junction bases unmatched: 12. The CDR3 contains 17 residues. CDR1 and CDR2 from the germline V gene are MNHEY and SVGEGT. Assay: immunoSEQ multiplex PCR; the TCRdb copy retains only in-frame clones and omits some. The table includes around 140,000 clones, 89% detected once. This sample is part of a study of T cell responses to AZD1222 COVID-19 vaccine. About the research overall: Second-dose intervals of approximately 4 or approximately 12 weeks were pooled.

General study points: Vaccine-associated CD4 TCRs spanned spike, dominant at 160-218 and 743-854. Only 5 or 6 people who got AZD1222 tested seropositive at baseline. A mostly white British donor set with more females was recruited, and clonal diversity was possibly underestimated.

This sequence joins TRBV6-2 or TRBV6-3 and TRBJ2-3; 10 bases fit TRBD2. The sample was peripheral blood, taken on day 0 of AZD1222 vaccination. This TCR was recovered from an adult in good health. The CDR3 DNA sequence: TGTGCCAGCAGCGCCAGCGGGAGGGCCCTGATTACAGATACGCAGTATTTT. It is translated as CASSASGRALITDTQYF.